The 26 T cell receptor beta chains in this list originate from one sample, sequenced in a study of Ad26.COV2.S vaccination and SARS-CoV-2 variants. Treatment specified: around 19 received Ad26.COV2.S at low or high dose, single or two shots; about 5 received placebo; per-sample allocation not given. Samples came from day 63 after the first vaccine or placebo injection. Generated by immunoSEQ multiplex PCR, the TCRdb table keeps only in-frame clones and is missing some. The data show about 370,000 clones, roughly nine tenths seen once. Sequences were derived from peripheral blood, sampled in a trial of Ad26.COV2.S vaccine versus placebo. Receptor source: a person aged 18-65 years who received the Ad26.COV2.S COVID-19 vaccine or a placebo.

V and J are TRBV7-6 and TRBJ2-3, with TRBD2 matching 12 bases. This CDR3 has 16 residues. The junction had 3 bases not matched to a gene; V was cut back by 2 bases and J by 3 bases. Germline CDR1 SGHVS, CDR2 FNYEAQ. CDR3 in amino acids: CASSLRLAGVTDTQYF. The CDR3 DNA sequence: TGTGCCAGCAGCTTAAGACTAGCGGGGGTGACAGATACGCAGTATTTT.

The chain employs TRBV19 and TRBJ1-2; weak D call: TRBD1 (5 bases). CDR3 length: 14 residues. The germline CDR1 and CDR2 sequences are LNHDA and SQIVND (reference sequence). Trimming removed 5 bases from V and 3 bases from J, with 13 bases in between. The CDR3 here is CASSGHLEDYGYTF. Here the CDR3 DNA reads TGTGCCAGTAGTGGACACTTGGAGGACTATGGCTACACCTTC. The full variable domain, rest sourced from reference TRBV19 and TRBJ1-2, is DGGITQSPKYLFRKEGQNVTLSCEQNLNHDAMYWYRQDPGQGLRLIYYSQIVNDFQKGDIAEGYSVSREKKESFPLTVTSAQKNPTAFYLCASSGHLEDYGYTFGSGTRLTVV.

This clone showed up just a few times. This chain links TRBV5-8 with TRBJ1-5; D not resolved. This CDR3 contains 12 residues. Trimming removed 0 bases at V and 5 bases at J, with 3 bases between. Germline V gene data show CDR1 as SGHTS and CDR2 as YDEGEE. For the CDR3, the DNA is TGTGCCAGCAGCTTGGGGTATCAGCCCCAGCATTTT. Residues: CASSLGYQPQHF.

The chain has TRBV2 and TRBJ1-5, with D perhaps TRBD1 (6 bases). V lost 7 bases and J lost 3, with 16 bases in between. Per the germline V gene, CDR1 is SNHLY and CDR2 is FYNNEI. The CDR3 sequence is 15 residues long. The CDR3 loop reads CASTKSGQPNQPQHF. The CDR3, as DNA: TGTGCCAGCACAAAGTCCGGACAGCCCAATCAGCCCCAGCATTTT.

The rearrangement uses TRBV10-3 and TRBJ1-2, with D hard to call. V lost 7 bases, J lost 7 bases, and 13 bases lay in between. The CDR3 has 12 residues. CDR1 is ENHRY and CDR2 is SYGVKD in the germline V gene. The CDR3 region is CAIKSAALGYTF. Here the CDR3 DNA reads TGTGCCATCAAGAGTGCCGCCCTTGGCTACACCTTC.

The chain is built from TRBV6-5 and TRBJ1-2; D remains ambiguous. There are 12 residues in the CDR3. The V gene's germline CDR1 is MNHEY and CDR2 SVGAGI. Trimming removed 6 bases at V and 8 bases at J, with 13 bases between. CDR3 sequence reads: CASSYIDAGYTF. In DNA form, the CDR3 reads TGTGCCAGCAGCTACATTGATGCGGGCTACACCTTC.

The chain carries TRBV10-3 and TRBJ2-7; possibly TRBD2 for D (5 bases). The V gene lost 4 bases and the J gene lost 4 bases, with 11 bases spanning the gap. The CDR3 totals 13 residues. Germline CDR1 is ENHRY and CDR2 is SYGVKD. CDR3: CAISVAGEYEQYF. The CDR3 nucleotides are TGTGCCATCAGTGTCGCCGGGGAATACGAGCAGTACTTC.

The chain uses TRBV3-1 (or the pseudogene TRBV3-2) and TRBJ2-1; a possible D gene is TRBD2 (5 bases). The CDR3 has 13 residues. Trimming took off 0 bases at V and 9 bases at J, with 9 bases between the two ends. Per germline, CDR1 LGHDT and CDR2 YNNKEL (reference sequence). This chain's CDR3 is CASSQDRGGEQFF. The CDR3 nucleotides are TGTGCCAGCAGCCAAGATCGGGGTGGTGAGCAGTTCTTC.

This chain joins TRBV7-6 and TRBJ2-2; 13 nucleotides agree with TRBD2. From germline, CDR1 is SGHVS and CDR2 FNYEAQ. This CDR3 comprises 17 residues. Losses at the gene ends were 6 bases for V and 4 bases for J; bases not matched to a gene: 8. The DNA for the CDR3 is TGTGCCAGCAGTCAAACTAGCGGGGGGGTCGTCACCGGGGAGCTGTTTTTT. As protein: CASSQTSGGVVTGELFF.

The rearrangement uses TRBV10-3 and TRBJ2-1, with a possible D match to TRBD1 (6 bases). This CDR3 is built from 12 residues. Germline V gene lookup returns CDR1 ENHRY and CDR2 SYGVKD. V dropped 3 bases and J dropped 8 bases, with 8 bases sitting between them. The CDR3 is CAISETGYEQFF. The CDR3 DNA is TGTGCCATCAGTGAAACAGGGTATGAGCAGTTCTTC.

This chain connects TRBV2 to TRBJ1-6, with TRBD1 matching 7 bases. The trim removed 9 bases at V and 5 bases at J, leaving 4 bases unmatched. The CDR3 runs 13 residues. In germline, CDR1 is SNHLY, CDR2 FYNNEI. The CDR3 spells CARTGTDNSPLHF. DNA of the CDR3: TGTGCCAGAACCGGGACAGATAATTCACCCCTCCACTTT.

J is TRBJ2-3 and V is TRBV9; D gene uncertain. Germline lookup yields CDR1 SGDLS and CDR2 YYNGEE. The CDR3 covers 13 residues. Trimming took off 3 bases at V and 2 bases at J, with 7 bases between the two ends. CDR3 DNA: TGTGCCAGCAGCGCCATCACCACAGATACGCAGTATTTT. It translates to CASSAITTDTQYF.

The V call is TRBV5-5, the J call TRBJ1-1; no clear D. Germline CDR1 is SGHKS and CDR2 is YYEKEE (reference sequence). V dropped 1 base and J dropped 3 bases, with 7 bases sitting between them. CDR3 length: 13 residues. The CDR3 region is CASSLFSDTEAFF. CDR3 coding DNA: TGTGCCAGCAGCTTGTTTAGCGACACTGAAGCTTTCTTT.

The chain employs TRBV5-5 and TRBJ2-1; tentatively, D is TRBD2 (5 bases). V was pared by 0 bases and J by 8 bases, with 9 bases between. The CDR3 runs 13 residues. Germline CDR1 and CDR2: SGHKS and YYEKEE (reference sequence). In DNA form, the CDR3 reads TGTGCCAGCAGCTTGGGGTTCGGGGATGAGCAGTTCTTC. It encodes CASSLGFGDEQFF.

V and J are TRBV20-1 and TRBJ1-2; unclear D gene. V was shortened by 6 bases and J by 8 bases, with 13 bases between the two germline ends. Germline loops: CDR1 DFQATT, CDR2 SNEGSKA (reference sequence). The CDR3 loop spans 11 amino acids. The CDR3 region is CSAPSGGGYTF. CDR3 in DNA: TGCAGTGCGCCCTCAGGAGGGGGCTACACCTTC.

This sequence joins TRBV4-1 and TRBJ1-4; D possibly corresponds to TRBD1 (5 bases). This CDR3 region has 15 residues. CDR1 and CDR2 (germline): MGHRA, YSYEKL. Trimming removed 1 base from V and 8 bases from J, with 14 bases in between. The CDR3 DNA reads TGCGCCAGCAGCCAAGGGTGGGACCCGAACGAAAAACTGTTTTTT. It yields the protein CASSQGWDPNEKLFF.

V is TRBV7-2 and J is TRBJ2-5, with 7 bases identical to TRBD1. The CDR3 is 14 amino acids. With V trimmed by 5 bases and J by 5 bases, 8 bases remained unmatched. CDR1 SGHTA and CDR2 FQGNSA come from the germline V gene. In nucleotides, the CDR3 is TGTGCCAGCAGCCTATCCACAGGGGTCGAGACCCAGTACTTC. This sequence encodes CASSLSTGVETQYF.

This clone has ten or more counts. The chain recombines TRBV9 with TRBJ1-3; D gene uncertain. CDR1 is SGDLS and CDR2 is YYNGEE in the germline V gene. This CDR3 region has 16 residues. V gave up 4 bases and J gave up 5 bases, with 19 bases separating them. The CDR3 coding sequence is TGTGCCAGCAGCTTATCCGATTTTGAACGAAGAAACACCATATATTTT. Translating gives CASSLSDFERRNTIYF.

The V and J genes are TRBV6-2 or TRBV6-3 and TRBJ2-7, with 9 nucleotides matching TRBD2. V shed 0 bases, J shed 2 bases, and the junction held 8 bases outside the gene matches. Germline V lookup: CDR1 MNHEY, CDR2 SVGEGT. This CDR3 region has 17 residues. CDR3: CASSYSTERGVTYEQYF. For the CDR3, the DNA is TGTGCCAGCAGTTACTCGACCGAGCGGGGGGTAACCTACGAGCAGTACTTC.

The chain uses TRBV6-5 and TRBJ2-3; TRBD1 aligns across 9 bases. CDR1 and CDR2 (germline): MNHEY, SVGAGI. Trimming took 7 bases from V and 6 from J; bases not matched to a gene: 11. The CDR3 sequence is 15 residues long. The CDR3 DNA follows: TGTGCCAGCATTCTAGGGACAGGGTATTCGGATACGCAGTATTTT. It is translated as CASILGTGYSDTQYF.

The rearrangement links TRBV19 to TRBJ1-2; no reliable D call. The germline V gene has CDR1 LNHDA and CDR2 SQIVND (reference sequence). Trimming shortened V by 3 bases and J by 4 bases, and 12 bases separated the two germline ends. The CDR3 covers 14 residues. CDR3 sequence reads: CASSIPRDGYGYTF. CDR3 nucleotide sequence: TGTGCCAGTAGTATCCCCCGGGATGGCTATGGCTACACCTTC.

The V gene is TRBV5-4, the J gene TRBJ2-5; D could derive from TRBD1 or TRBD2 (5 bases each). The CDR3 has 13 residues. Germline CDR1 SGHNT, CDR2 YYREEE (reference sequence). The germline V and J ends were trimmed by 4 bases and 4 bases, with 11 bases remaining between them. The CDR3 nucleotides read TGTGCCAGCAGCCTCCCGGGGCTAGAGACCCAGTACTTC. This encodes CASSLPGLETQYF.

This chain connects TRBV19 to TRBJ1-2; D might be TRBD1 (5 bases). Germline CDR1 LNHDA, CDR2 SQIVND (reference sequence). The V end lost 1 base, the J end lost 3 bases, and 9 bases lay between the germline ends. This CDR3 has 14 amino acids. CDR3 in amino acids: CASSIAGKDYGYTF. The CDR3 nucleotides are TGTGCCAGTAGTATAGCAGGGAAGGACTATGGCTACACCTTC.

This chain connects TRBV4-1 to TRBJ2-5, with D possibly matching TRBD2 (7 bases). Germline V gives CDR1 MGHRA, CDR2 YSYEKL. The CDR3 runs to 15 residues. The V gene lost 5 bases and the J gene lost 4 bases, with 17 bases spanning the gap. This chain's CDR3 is CASSYNGGAPETQYF. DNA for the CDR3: TGCGCCAGCAGCTACAATGGGGGGGCTCCAGAGACCCAGTACTTC.

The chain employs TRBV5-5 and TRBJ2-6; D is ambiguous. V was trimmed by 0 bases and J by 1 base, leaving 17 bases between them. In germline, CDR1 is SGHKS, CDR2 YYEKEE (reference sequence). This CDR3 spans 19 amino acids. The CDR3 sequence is CASSLDRPRVKSGANVLTF. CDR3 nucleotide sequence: TGTGCCAGCAGCTTGGACCGGCCAAGGGTCAAGTCTGGGGCCAACGTCCTGACTTTC.

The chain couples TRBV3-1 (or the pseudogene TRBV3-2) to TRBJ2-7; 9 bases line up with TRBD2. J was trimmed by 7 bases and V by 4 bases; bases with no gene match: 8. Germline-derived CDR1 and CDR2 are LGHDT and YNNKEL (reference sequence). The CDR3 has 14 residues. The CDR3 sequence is CASSLGGGAEEQYF. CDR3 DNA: TGTGCCAGCAGCCTGGGCGGGGGGGCCGAAGAGCAGTACTTC.